This TCR beta chain was identified in a study of T cell responses to AZD1222 COVID-19 vaccine. CDR1 GTSNPN and CDR2 SVGIG come from the germline V gene (reference sequence). This CDR3 is 11 amino acids long. Trimming left V 0 bases short and J 13 bases short, with 12 bases between. Study-wide results and caveats: There were repertoire samples only from the period after the peak T cell response.

Remarks on this clone: Its target is unknown.

TCRdb's table, derived via immunoSEQ multiplex PCR, lists solely in-frame clones and lacks some. The sample has about 150,000 clones, more than 85% seen once. The material sequenced was peripheral blood, taken 28 days after the second AZD1222 dose. This sequence originates from an adult who received the AZD1222 COVID-19 vaccine. The chain is built from TRBV30 and TRBJ1-2; D may be TRBD1 (5 bases). The CDR3 protein is CAWSVSYGATF. The CDR3 DNA follows: TGTGCCTGGAGTGTCTCCTATGGGGCCACCTTC.